This T cell receptor beta chain was sequenced for a study of T-cell memory formation after mild COVID-19. There are a few counts of this clonotype. Trimming shortened V by 5 bases and J by 6 bases, and 12 bases separated the two germline ends. Germline V lookup: CDR1 MNHEY, CDR2 SMNVEV (reference sequence). The CDR3 runs to 13 residues. MiXCR was run by TCRdb on the 5' RACE reads, yielding one entry per CDR3 protein. The table lists 300,000 to 350,000 distinct CDR3 sequences, 15% to 20% of them singletons, with roughly 21% in the top ten. The TCR was taken from a man aged 18 to 35 who had mild COVID-19 (a few samples of this study predate the infection). Cell type and time point are not known. Sequenced material: PBMCs or a T cell subset sorted from them (not recorded which). The chain has TRBV27 and TRBJ2-3; a weak D match, TRBD2 (7 bases). The CDR3 spells CASSIGGLDTQYF. CDR3 in DNA: TGTGCCAGCAGTATCGGGGGGCTGGATACGCAGTATTTT.